Given below is one T cell receptor beta chain in context. This clonotype appeared a few times. Its antigen has not been determined. No base-level quality is on record; no much larger clone is a single base apart. This sample was sequenced with an Illumina NovaSeq 6000. Using 5'RACE with constant-segment primers, TCRalpha and TCRbeta cDNA libraries were constructed, with sample barcodes and unique molecular identifiers added in the process. RNA was extracted from every sample with Trizol reagent. Library amplification was performed in two PCR steps, and a second sample barcode and Illumina TruSeq adapters were introduced in the second step. Sequencing of the libraries was done on an Illumina NovaSeq, producing 2 x 150 bp paired-end reads. The original pipeline was this. With migec v1.2.7, reads were demultiplexed and then collapsed into UMI-guided consensus sequences. With mixcr v2.1.11, UMI consensuses were aligned to TRA and TRB V and J templates and assembled into clonotypes. A clonotype was counted as expanded or contracted only when both edgeR and NoisET called the clonotype significant, with the noise models trained on biological replicates. For edgeR calls, the thresholds were a false discovery rate-adjusted p below 0.01 and a log2 fold-change of 1. As an exploratory analysis of dynamics, max-normalized trajectories of the 1000 most abundant clonotypes were examined by PCA with hierarchical clustering. Separately sequenced CD4+ and CD8+ repertoires were used to assign a CD4 or CD8 phenotype to each responding clone. TCRdb handled the public reads itself, with Q25 trimming in fastp and clone calling in MiXCR, and kept productive beta chains. One record per CDR3 amino acid sequence lists the most common genes and DNA. The V and J calls and clone size are TCRdb's, not the authors'. The sample data list approximately 60,000 distinct CDR3 sequences, and over 8.5% of these were observed just once. The ten largest clones add up to approximately 1.1% of the sample.

This sample is part of a study of T-cell memory formation after mild COVID-19 (TCRdb year 2021). Background on the whole study: Most TCR sequence clusters were specific to one of the two donors. The cohort comprised two young, previously healthy adult volunteers, one female and one male. In a couple of donors, T-cell clones that expanded and contracted after mild COVID-19 were tracked by sequencing TCRalpha and TCRbeta repertoires over time. Points the paper makes about the study in general: The second-wave clones that peaked on day 37 were not confirmed to be SARS-CoV-2 specific. The study covered only two mild cases, and larger cohorts including severe cases with pre-infection samples were considered necessary. From day 15 to 85, contracting clones showed balanced CD4/CD8 phenotypes, whereas a second wave of clones that expanded from day 15 to 37 leaned towards CD4+. Contracting CD4+ clones were located mainly in the CM and EM memory subsets, whereas CD8+ clones were found to be enriched in EMRA. Some responding clones were detected in pre-infection memory, suggesting pre-existing cross-reactive memory T cells joined the SARS-CoV-2 response.

The cysteine opens and the phenylalanine closes a CDR3 of 15 amino acids. Just the 45-base CDR3 DNA is kept, in frame starting at base 1. Reading the germline V gene gives CDR1 SGHAT and CDR2 FQNNGV. V gives up 5 bases and J gives up 6 bases, and the segment between their germline ends measures 17 bases. PBMCs were isolated by Ficoll-Paque density gradient centrifugation. The chain is made from TRBV11-2 and TRBJ2-1; the D segment may tentatively be TRBD1 or TRBD2, each giving 5 matched bases. The material sequenced was PBMCs or a T cell subset sorted from them (not recorded which). The clonotype was recovered from a man aged 18 to 30 who had mild COVID-19 (a few samples of this study predate the infection). The sample titles of this study are shuffled in the database, so cell type and time point are left out; the donor was told from shared clones. Read as DNA, the sequence is TGTGCCAGCAGCCCTATCGGGACGGGAAGCAATGAGCAGTTCTTC. Its protein reads: CASSPIGTGSNEQFF.